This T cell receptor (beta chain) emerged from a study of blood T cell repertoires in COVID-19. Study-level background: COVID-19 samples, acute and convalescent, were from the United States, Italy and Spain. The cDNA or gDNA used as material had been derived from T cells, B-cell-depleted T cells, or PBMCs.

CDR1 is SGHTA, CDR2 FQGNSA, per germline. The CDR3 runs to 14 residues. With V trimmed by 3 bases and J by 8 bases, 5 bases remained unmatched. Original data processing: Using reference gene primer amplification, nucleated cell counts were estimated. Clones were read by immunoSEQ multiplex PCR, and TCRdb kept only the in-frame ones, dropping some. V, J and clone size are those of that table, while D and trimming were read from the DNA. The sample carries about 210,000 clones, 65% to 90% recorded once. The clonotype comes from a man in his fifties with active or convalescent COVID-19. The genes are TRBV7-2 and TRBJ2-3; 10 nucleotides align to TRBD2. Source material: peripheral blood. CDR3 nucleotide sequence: TGTGCCAGCAGCTTTCTAGCGGGAGAGGGTACGCAGTATTTT. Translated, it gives CASSFLAGEGTQYF. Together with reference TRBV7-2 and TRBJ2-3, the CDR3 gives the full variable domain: GAGVSQSPSNKVTEKGKDVELRCDPISGHTALYWYRQSLGQGLEFLIYFQGNSAPDKSGLPSDRFSAERTGGSVSTLTIQRTQQEDSAVYLCASSFLAGEGTQYFGPGTRLTVL.